The sample holds many counts of the clone carrying this TCR beta chain. The antigen remains unidentified. TCRdb itself ran the reads through MiXCR, one entry per CDR3 protein. Of roughly 120,000 distinct CDR3 sequences in the sample, over 9% were seen once. This sample is drawn from a study of T cell repertoires in cytomegalovirus infection. About the research overall: TCR beta signatures that were public indicated CMV infection and matching HLA type. Notes on the study in general: Cumulative public TCR beta family frequency identified carriers of CMV plus the relevant HLA. There were HLA-C-restricted CMV-specific TCR beta clonotypes dominating the ex vivo response.

The TCR was taken from a human donor in good health (CMV status not recorded). Some clones in this sample may be carry-over from other donors' samples. Source material: PBMCs, sequenced either directly or after in vitro stimulation (not recorded which).

The CDR3 sequence is CASSLDGPGTSANYNEQFF. The CDR3 DNA follows: TGTGCCAGCAGCTTAGACGGACCGGGGACTTCTGCCAACTACAATGAGCAGTTCTTC. This chain connects TRBV11-3 to TRBJ2-1, with D possibly TRBD2 on 6 matching bases. The germline V and J ends were trimmed by 0 bases and 3 bases, with 21 bases remaining between them. Germline V gives CDR1 SGHNT, CDR2 YENEEA. This CDR3 has 19 amino acids.